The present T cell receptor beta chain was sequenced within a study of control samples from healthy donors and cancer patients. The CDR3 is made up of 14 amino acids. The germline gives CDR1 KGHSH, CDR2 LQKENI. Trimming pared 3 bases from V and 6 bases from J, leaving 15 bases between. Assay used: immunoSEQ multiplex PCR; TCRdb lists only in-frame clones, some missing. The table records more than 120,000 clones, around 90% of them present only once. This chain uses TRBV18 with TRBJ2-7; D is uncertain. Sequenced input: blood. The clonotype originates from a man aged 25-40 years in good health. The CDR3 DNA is TGTGCCAGCTCACCCCAAGAGAGTTCGGGCGAGCAGTACTTC. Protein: CASSPQESSGEQYF.